This record looks at one TCR beta chain sequence and its context. The data belong to a study of shared T cell receptors in the human thymus. TCRdb keeps only in-frame clones here, not all; method: immunoSEQ multiplex PCR. The sample holds about 380,000 clones; roughly 94% are singletons and the top ten take around 0.018%. V was cut by 8 bases and J by 3 bases, with 22 bases left in between. The CDR3 contains 17 residues. Germline V gene data show CDR1 as MNHEY and CDR2 as SMNVEV (reference sequence). The receptor was isolated from a human donor. The genes are TRBV27 and TRBJ2-2; tentatively, D is TRBD2 (5 bases). Source material: thymocytes. The chain's CDR3 is CASHARPPLADTGELFF. For the CDR3, the DNA is TGTGCCAGCCATGCGCGGCCACCCCTAGCCGACACCGGGGAGCTGTTTTTT.